The 17 T cell receptor beta chains in this list originate from one sample, sequenced in a study of blood T cell repertoires in COVID-19. TCRdb's copy holds only in-frame clones and misses some; the assay was immunoSEQ multiplex PCR. The sample yields 150,000 or so clones, around 80% seen once. Sequenced sample: peripheral blood. The receptors shown here come from a woman in her sixties with acute or convalescent COVID-19.

V usage is TRBV5-1 and J usage is TRBJ1-2; no definite D call. This CDR3 contains 15 residues. The germline CDR1 and CDR2 sequences are SGHRS and YFSETQ. Trimming left V 4 bases short and J 4 bases short, with 17 bases between. CDR3: CASSPGSYSLYGYTF. As DNA, the CDR3 is TGCGCCAGCAGCCCGGGATCTTACTCGCTCTATGGCTACACCTTC.

V is TRBV6-5 and J is TRBJ1-3; 9 bases are a match to TRBD1. Germline loops: CDR1 MNHEY, CDR2 SVGAGI. The J segment lost 9 bases and the V segment lost 2 bases, leaving 5 bases of the junction unmatched. This CDR3 contains 14 residues. CDR3 coding DNA: TGTGCCAGCAGTTACACGGGACAGGGAGGCACCATATATTTT. Its translation is CASSYTGQGGTIYF.

This clone was counted only a few times. J is TRBJ1-2 and V is TRBV7-8; D may be TRBD1 (6 bases). Germline-derived CDR1 and CDR2 are SGHVS and FQNEAQ. This CDR3 has 13 residues. V was clipped by 4 bases and J by 4 bases, with 10 bases between them. DNA for the CDR3: TGTGCCAGCAGCTCGGACAGCCTCTATGGCTACACCTTC. This gives the protein CASSSDSLYGYTF.

This chain connects TRBV20-1 to TRBJ2-5, with D unclear. This CDR3 comprises 11 residues. Germline V gene data show CDR1 as DFQATT and CDR2 as SNEGSKA (reference sequence). Trimming removed 0 bases from V and 7 bases from J, with 6 bases in between. The chain's CDR3 is CSARDLRTQYF. As DNA, the CDR3 is TGCAGTGCTAGAGATCTGCGGACCCAGTACTTC.

This clone has a single count. V and J are TRBV19 and TRBJ2-5; 7 bases are a match to TRBD1. Germline V gives CDR1 LNHDA, CDR2 SQIVND (reference sequence). Trimming cost V 5 bases and J 6 bases; bases outside gene matches: 9. The CDR3 spans 14 residues. CDR3 protein: CASSDDRVGKTQYF. CDR3 coding DNA: TGTGCCAGTAGTGACGACAGGGTAGGAAAGACCCAGTACTTC.

The chain carries TRBV9 and TRBJ2-3; perhaps TRBD2 as D (5 bases). CDR3 length: 17 residues. The ends were cut back, 4 bases at V and 0 bases at J, with 18 bases in the middle. CDR1 is SGDLS, CDR2 YYNGEE, per germline. The CDR3 DNA reads as TGTGCCAGCAGCCCGCCTGGTCGGAGGTTTAGCACAGATACGCAGTATTTT. Its translation: CASSPPGRRFSTDTQYF.

This chain joins TRBV20-1 and TRBJ2-5; D is ambiguous. Trimming took 6 bases from V and 5 from J, leaving 10 bases between them. Germline lookup yields CDR1 DFQATT and CDR2 SNEGSKA (reference sequence). This CDR3 is built from 11 residues. The CDR3 sequence: CSAFSVETQYF. DNA for the CDR3: TGCAGTGCGTTTTCCGTGGAGACCCAGTACTTC.

This clone was seen a single time. The CDR3 spells CASSQARTGVLSPLHF. CDR3 bases: TGCGCCAGCAGCCAAGCGCGGACAGGGGTCCTTTCACCCCTCCACTTT. The V and J genes are TRBV4-3 and TRBJ1-6, with 9 bases fitting TRBD1. CDR1 and CDR2 (germline): LGHNA, YSLEER. The CDR3 contains 16 residues. Trimming cost V 1 base and J 9 bases; bases outside gene matches: 7.

V is TRBV7-2 and J is TRBJ1-5; D gene unclear. The CDR3 spans 13 residues. CDR1 and CDR2 from the germline V gene are SGHTA and FQGNSA. V dropped 5 bases and J dropped 11 bases, with 16 bases sitting between them. The CDR3 is CASSREGGRAQHF. The CDR3 DNA reads as TGTGCCAGCAGCCGCGAAGGCGGGAGGGCCCAGCATTTT.

The chain is built from TRBV6-2 or TRBV6-3 and TRBJ2-2; 10 nucleotides align to TRBD2. In germline, CDR1 is MNHEY, CDR2 SVGEGT. The CDR3 runs to 18 residues. V trimming: 4 bases; J trimming: 1 base; junction bases outside the gene matches: 9. Written as DNA, the CDR3 is TGTGCCAGCAGTTCCCGACCACTAGCGGGGTGGAACACCGGGGAGCTGTTTTTT. It codes for CASSSRPLAGWNTGELFF.

The rearrangement joins TRBV11-3 to TRBJ2-1; D might be TRBD1 (5 bases). Germline V gene data show CDR1 as SGHNT and CDR2 as YENEEA. V shed 1 base and J shed 12 bases, with 16 bases lying between them. The CDR3 has 14 amino acids. CDR3 loop: CASSLAGNLRLQFF. CDR3 bases: TGTGCCAGCAGCTTAGCAGGGAACCTTAGGTTGCAGTTCTTC.

The rearrangement links TRBV6-2 or TRBV6-3 to TRBJ1-6, with 8 bases identical to TRBD1. V lost 4 bases, J lost 7 bases, and 6 bases stayed unmatched. There are 15 residues in the CDR3. Germline V gene lookup returns CDR1 MNHEY and CDR2 SVGEGT. CDR3: CASSWGTGENSPLHF. The DNA for the CDR3 is TGTGCCAGCAGTTGGGGGACAGGAGAGAATTCACCCCTCCACTTT.

The CDR3 loop reads CASSFINEQFF. In nucleotides, the CDR3 is TGTGCCAGTAGTTTCATCAATGAGCAGTTCTTC. This chain uses TRBV19 with TRBJ2-1; D unclear. CDR3 length equals 11 residues. V lost 5 bases and J 6 bases, leaving 5 bases between the germline ends. Germline-derived CDR1 and CDR2 are LNHDA and SQIVND (reference sequence). The variable domain in full, with the rest retrieved from reference TRBV19 and TRBJ2-1, is DGGITQSPKYLFRKEGQNVTLSCEQNLNHDAMYWYRQDPGQGLRLIYYSQIVNDFQKGDIAEGYSVSREKKESFPLTVTSAQKNPTAFYLCASSFINEQFFGPGTRLTVL.

This chain joins TRBV6-1 and TRBJ2-7; 8 nucleotides align to TRBD1. This CDR3 region has 15 residues. The germline gives CDR1 MNHNS, CDR2 SASEGT. The J segment lost 3 bases and the V segment lost 1 base, leaving 5 bases of the junction unmatched. DNA of the CDR3: TGTGCCAGCAGTGAAGTTGGGACAGGTGTCTACGAGCAGTACTTC. This codes for CASSEVGTGVYEQYF.

The chain employs TRBV7-2 and TRBJ1-2; TRBD1 aligns across 8 bases. V lost 2 bases to trimming and J lost 8 bases; unmatched junction nucleotides: 16. The CDR3 covers 17 residues. Germline V gene data show CDR1 as SGHTA and CDR2 as FQGNSA. Here the CDR3 DNA reads TGTGCCAGCAGCTTAAGGACGGTACGGGCAGGGGGCGTCGGCTACACCTTC. Protein product: CASSLRTVRAGGVGYTF.

CDR3 region: CASNMGATEAFF. CDR3 nucleotide sequence: TGTGCCAGTAACATGGGGGCCACTGAAGCTTTCTTT. The chain employs TRBV19 and TRBJ1-1, with D perhaps matching TRBD1 (6 bases). This CDR3 is built from 12 residues. V was trimmed by 7 bases and J by 4 bases, leaving 10 bases between them. Looked up from germline, CDR1 is LNHDA and CDR2 is SQIVND (reference sequence).

The rearrangement uses TRBV29-1 and TRBJ2-1, with TRBD2 matching 7 bases. Losses at the gene ends were 6 bases for V and 0 bases for J; bases not matched to a gene: 2. Germline V CDR1 and CDR2: SQVTM, ANQGSEA. This CDR3 has 13 residues. The CDR3 loop reads CSVRTSSYNEQFF. The CDR3, as DNA: TGCAGCGTGAGGACTAGCTCCTACAATGAGCAGTTCTTC.